The entry below describes one T cell receptor beta chain. Its specificity is unknown. Researchers ran the PCR with 60 Vbeta and 13 Jbeta primers. Assay: immunoSEQ multiplex PCR; the TCRdb copy retains only in-frame clones and omits some. The table lists about 170,000 clones, about three quarters of them singletons. This sample was taken from a study of cytomegalovirus exposure and HLA in healthy donors. Study findings and constraints: Serostatus for CMV was the only available immune exposure information.

Germline V CDR1 and CDR2: MDHEN, SYDVKM. Deletions cut 4 bases from V and 0 bases from J, with 13 bases between. The CDR3 has 17 amino acids. Sequenced material: PBMCs. The sequence derives from a female donor in good health and CMV-seronegative. V is TRBV28 and J is TRBJ1-6, with D perhaps matching TRBD1 (5 bases). CDR3 in amino acids: CASSSTGESSYNSPLHF. The DNA for the CDR3 is TGTGCCAGCAGTTCTACAGGAGAAAGCTCCTATAATTCACCCCTCCACTTT.